This TCR beta chain is from a study of radiotherapy plus CTLA-4 blockade in lung cancer. Study at large: In roughly 19% of patients, objective responses were seen; around 34% had disease control.

Whole-study results and caveats: Early clone dynamics of blood T cells, plus interferon-beta, reportedly predicted response best.

The data were produced by immunoSEQ multiplex PCR, yet TCRdb's version contains in-frame clones alone and is incomplete. The sample shows 62,000 or so clones, around 80% of them seen only once. The CDR3 loop spans 12 amino acids. Germline loops: CDR1 SGHDN, CDR2 FVKESK. The germline V and J ends were trimmed by 3 bases and 5 bases, with 7 bases remaining between them. As regards this clone: No antigen is known for it.

Sequencing was performed on peripheral blood, taken from a patient treated with radiotherapy plus ipilimumab. The genes are TRBV14 and TRBJ1-1, with D unresolved. The receptor comes from a human donor with non-small cell lung cancer who had a complete response to radiotherapy plus ipilimumab. CDR3 sequence (DNA): TGTGCCAGCAGCCATTCTATTACTGAAGCTTTCTTT. Translated: CASSHSITEAFF.